This is a list of T cell receptor beta chains from one sample in a study of vaccination effects on CD4 cells after COVID-19. These receptors' targets are unknown. This table comes from immunoSEQ multiplex PCR, and its TCRdb copy is limited to in-frame clones, with some not included. Among some 17,000 clones listed, more than 65% were seen once. The sequencing used CD4+ T cells from PBMCs cultured with SARS-CoV-2 spike peptides, collected after COVID-19 vaccination. These TCRs come from a human donor who had a prior SARS-CoV-2 infection. The CDR3 runs from the conserved cysteine through the conserved F or W.

v_gene,CDR3aa
TRBV6-5,CASSPGTQNQPQHF
TRBV24-1,CATSDPGTSGYTDTQYF
TRBV5-3,CARSLQLADTDTQYF
TRBV5-1,CASSHSGQGANTNYGYTF
TRBV12-3/TRBV12-4,CASSYGNGGYTF
TRBV5-1,CASSLALAASGQETQYF
TRBV5-1,CASSLTFSGNTIYF
TRBV19,CASSGRDTTYEQYF
TRBV6-1,CASSEEYRGSSYNEQFF
TRBV18,CASSTGLAGGDEQFF
TRBV2,CASSNSGGYYGYTF
TRBV19,CASMEGLHYGYTF
TRBV6-5,CASSPGPNTGELFF
TRBV3-1/TRBV3-2,CASSPSGTSGRGEQYF
TRBV18,CASSPVAGGTAQQYF
TRBV4-1,CASSQRGFGNQPQHF
TRBV7-9,CASSFGQWGAAFF
TRBV7-9,CASSLARVETQYF
TRBV7-2,CASSLGSLQGNGYTF
TRBV19,CASSPTPDSYEQYF
TRBV11-3,CASSLGHGNEQFF
TRBV10-3,CATHGTGVTEAFF
TRBV7-8,CASSLMGARTETQYF
TRBV6-2/TRBV6-3,CASSLAGEVNQPQHF
TRBV6-5,CASSYHRENEKLFF
TRBV29-1,CSVSDRGGYNEQFF
TRBV7-9,CASSSWRAGRTFQETQYF
TRBV4-2,CASSQVSAGGYTDTQYF
TRBV5-1,CASSPGRGRANTGELFF
TRBV29-1,CSAALGAGETQYF
TRBV5-1,CASKASDYNEQFF